This T cell receptor beta chain was documented in a study of blood T cell repertoires in COVID-19. Looking at the study overall: Acute and convalescent COVID-19 specimens originated in the United States, Italy and Spain. From T cells, B-cell-depleted T cells, or PBMCs came the material, which was cDNA or gDNA.

Authors' analysis steps: Scientists estimated how many nucleated cells there were by amplifying reference gene primers. Clones were sequenced by immunoSEQ multiplex PCR, and TCRdb holds only the in-frame ones, with some missing. Clone size and the V and J calls come from that table; the DNA yielded D and trimming. The sample shows about 170,000 clones, 85% of them seen only once. Germline V gene sequence: CDR1 LGHNA, CDR2 YNFKEQ. The CDR3 has 16 residues. Trimming cost V 0 bases and J 2 bases, with 11 bases left between them. The sequenced sample was peripheral blood. The chain couples TRBV4-2 to TRBJ1-5; TRBD1 might be the D (6 bases). The TCR comes from a human donor with acute or convalescent COVID-19. The donor label of this sample is uncertain. The CDR3 sequence is CASSQDLGQRNQPQHF. Here the CDR3 DNA reads TGTGCCAGCAGCCAAGATTTAGGACAGCGCAATCAGCCCCAGCATTTT.